This TCR beta chain came from a study of response to subunit inactivated influenza vaccine. Whole-study findings and limits: Each seasonal influenza vaccination, the authors suggested, recruits few new T cells.

TCRdb independently ran MiXCR on the RT-PCR reads; one entry per CDR3 protein. This sample has hundreds of thousands of distinct CDR3 sequences, with less than 20% found just once. The germline V and J ends were trimmed by 5 bases and 3 bases, with 10 bases remaining between them. The germline CDR1 and CDR2 sequences are MNHEY and SMNVEV (reference sequence). CDR3 size: 14 residues. This clonotype appeared many times. Its antigen remains unknown. Specimen: PBMCs from blood, collected roughly 5 days after vaccination. This TCR was recovered from a man over 45 who received an inactivated influenza vaccine. The V gene is TRBV27, the J gene TRBJ2-2, with D possibly being TRBD2 (5 bases). CDR3 nucleotides: TGTGCCAGCAGTCCCGGACTCCACACCGGGGAGCTGTTTTTT. It specifies CASSPGLHTGELFF.